These 20 T cell receptor beta chains were all obtained from the same sample, sequenced in a study of T cells in Graves' hyperthyroidism and ophthalmopathy. Template material for amplifying TCR beta CDR3 regions consisted of RNA transcripts. HTBI primers drove first-round RT-PCR of the TCR CDR3. TCRdb analysed the multiplex PCR reads with MiXCR anew, one entry per CDR3 protein. The data hold tens of thousands of distinct CDR3 sequences, with about 49% observed a single time. Sequencing used blood. Every receptor here comes from a woman aged 50 to 60 with Graves' hyperthyroidism that later progressed to Graves' ophthalmopathy.

This clonotype ranks as medium-sized. V and J are TRBV19 and TRBJ1-6; 9 bases agree with TRBD1. Germline trimming cut 5 bases from V and 10 bases from J; bases unmatched to any gene: 9. CDR1 and CDR2 from the germline V gene are LNHDA and SQIVND (reference sequence). This CDR3 is built from 15 residues. The CDR3 loop is CASSADRGGQSPLHF. The CDR3 DNA follows: TGTGCCAGTAGTGCGGACAGGGGTGGGCAGTCACCCCTCCACTTT.

The V and J genes are TRBV19 and TRBJ2-5, with 14 bases aligning to TRBD2. The germline gives CDR1 LNHDA, CDR2 SQIVND (reference sequence). After removal of 4 bases from V and 13 bases from J, the junction contained 5 bases not matched to a gene. This CDR3 spans 13 amino acids. The CDR3 DNA follows: TGTGCCAGTAGTACCGGGACTAGCGGGAGCGCGTACTTC. Protein sequence: CASSTGTSGSAYF.

The gene calls are TRBV14 and TRBJ2-7; the D call may be TRBD1 or TRBD2 (7 bases each). The V end was cut by 0 bases, the J end by 7 bases, with 19 bases between. The CDR3 has 16 residues. Germline V lookup: CDR1 SGHDN, CDR2 FVKESK. Here the CDR3 reads CASSQEGGDSSAEQYF. CDR3 bases: TGTGCCAGCAGCCAAGAAGGGGGGGACAGTTCCGCTGAGCAGTACTTC. The full variable domain, in which reference TRBV14 and TRBJ2-7 provide the parts outside the CDR3, is EAGVTQFPSHSVIEKGQTVTLRCDPISGHDNLYWYRRVMGKEIKFLLHFVKESKQDESGMPNNRFLAERTGGTYSTLKVQPAELEDSGVYFCASSQEGGDSSAEQYFGPGTRLTVT.

This clonotype was observed many times. This chain links TRBV11-2 with TRBJ2-1; D is ambiguous. The CDR3 has 15 amino acids. The V end was cut by 3 bases, the J end by 0 bases, with 9 bases between. Germline V gene sequence: CDR1 SGHAT, CDR2 FQNNGV. The CDR3 nucleotides are TGTGCCAGCAGCTTTGAACTTGGCTCCTACAATGAGCAGTTCTTC. Translated, it gives CASSFELGSYNEQFF. Drawing the rest from reference TRBV11-2 and TRBJ2-1, the complete variable domain is EAGVAQSPRYKIIEKRQSVAFWCNPISGHATLYWYQQILGQGPKLLIQFQNNGVVDDSQLPKDRFSAERLKGVDSTLKIQPAKLEDSAVYLCASSFELGSYNEQFFGPGTRLTVL.

Many counts were recorded for this clonotype. The J gene is TRBJ1-1, the V gene TRBV11-2; the D is unclear. This CDR3 is built from 15 residues. Germline V lookup: CDR1 SGHAT, CDR2 FQNNGV. The V end was cut by 5 bases, the J end by 1 base, with 14 bases between. The CDR3 region is CASSRNRDQNTEAFF. The DNA of the CDR3 is TGTGCCAGCAGCCGGAACCGGGATCAGAACACTGAAGCTTTCTTT.

This clonotype came up many times. The rearrangement links TRBV4-2 to TRBJ2-1, with no clear D. Germline V gene sequence: CDR1 LGHNA, CDR2 YNFKEQ. The CDR3 spans 12 residues. Deletions cut 3 bases from V and 2 bases from J, with 2 bases between. CDR3: CASSQPYNEQFF. CDR3 nucleotide sequence: TGTGCCAGCAGCCAGCCCTACAATGAGCAGTTCTTC.

V is TRBV7-2 and J is TRBJ2-1; 8 positions match TRBD2. The ends lost 1 base at V and 7 bases at J; junction bases unmatched: 6. There are 15 residues in the CDR3. In germline, CDR1 is SGHTA, CDR2 FQGNSA. The chain's CDR3 is CASSLVVGLENEQFF. DNA for the CDR3: TGTGCCAGCAGCTTAGTGGTGGGACTAGAGAATGAGCAGTTCTTC.

As to this clonotype: No conserved phenylalanine or tryptophan is present at the end of the CDR3, so a read error is the likely explanation. The limits of the CDR3 on the DNA are not certain, so only TCRdb's listed CDR3 is given. V and J are TRBV12-3 or TRBV12-4 and TRBJ2-5; the D call in the table, TRBD1, was not verified against the DNA. The CDR3 spans 15 amino acids, including both terminal residues. The CDR3 loop reads CASSSDRGHGYTFGS.

V gene TRBV20-1 combines with J gene TRBJ2-7; the match to TRBD1 covers 9 bases. Germline CDR1 and CDR2: DFQATT and SNEGSKA (reference sequence). V trimming: 3 bases; J trimming: 3 bases; junction bases outside the gene matches: 3. This CDR3 has 13 amino acids. The CDR3, as DNA: TGCAGTGCTAGCCGGGACAGGGTCTACGAGCAGTACTTC. Its protein is CSASRDRVYEQYF.

The chain couples TRBV7-2 to TRBJ2-3; D unresolved. The V gene's germline CDR1 is SGHTA and CDR2 FQGNSA. The CDR3 is 15 amino acids. V was pared by 5 bases and J by 6 bases, with 18 bases between. The CDR3 sequence: CASSTRGQTTDTQYF. CDR3 bases: TGTGCCAGCAGCACACGCGGCCAAACGACGGATACGCAGTATTTT.

This clonotype is medium-sized (0.01 to 0.1%) within its sample. The chain has TRBV10-3 and TRBJ1-6; 9 positions agree with TRBD1. The ends lost 3 bases at V and 5 bases at J; junction bases unmatched: 8. Per the germline V gene, CDR1 is ENHRY and CDR2 is SYGVKD. The CDR3 consists of 17 residues. The CDR3 loop reads CAISDSPGTGNNSPLHF. CDR3 sequence (DNA): TGTGCCATCAGTGACTCGCCCGGGACAGGGAATAATTCACCCCTCCACTTT.

This clonotype was observed many times. This sequence joins TRBV5-5 and TRBJ2-2; the match to TRBD2 covers 14 bases. This CDR3 has 18 residues. V gave up 4 bases and J gave up 0 bases; unmatched junction bases: 5. Germline V gene data show CDR1 as SGHKS and CDR2 as YYEKEE (reference sequence). CDR3 sequence reads: CASSRLAGGPANTGELFF. CDR3 bases: TGTGCCAGCAGCCGACTAGCGGGAGGGCCGGCGAACACCGGGGAGCTGTTTTTT.

This clonotype was counted a single time. This chain uses TRBV20-1 with TRBJ2-5, with a tentative D call TRBD2 (6 bases). Trimming removed 5 bases at V and 3 bases at J, with 13 bases between. Per germline, CDR1 DFQATT and CDR2 SNEGSKA (reference sequence). The CDR3 is 13 residues long. The CDR3 spells CSAYRDSEETQYF. The CDR3 DNA follows: TGCAGTGCTTACCGGGACTCCGAAGAGACCCAGTACTTC.

A remark on this clonotype: An end of the junction differs from the germline gene, which may be a read error. The chain carries TRBV5-1 and TRBJ2-5; TRBD1 aligns across 8 bases. The CDR3 runs to 15 residues. From germline, CDR1 is SGHRS and CDR2 YFSETQ. The DNA of the CDR3 is TGCGCCAGCAGCTTGGGGCAGGGGGCGCGTGAGAGCCAGTACTTC. This encodes CASSLGQGARESQYF.

The rearrangement uses TRBV5-1 and TRBJ2-5; the D gene is possibly TRBD1 (6 bases). V was shortened by 1 base and J by 4 bases, with 8 bases between the two germline ends. The CDR3 is 13 amino acids. In germline, CDR1 is SGHRS, CDR2 YFSETQ. This CDR3 is CASSLQGTETQYF. The CDR3 DNA follows: TGCGCCAGCAGCTTGCAGGGGACAGAGACCCAGTACTTC.

In its sample, this clonotype was seen many times. The V and J genes are TRBV7-2 and TRBJ1-1; 12 bases map to TRBD1. The CDR3 covers 20 residues. CDR1 SGHTA and CDR2 FQGNSA come from the germline V gene. The V gene end was trimmed by 4 bases and the J gene end by 6 bases; junction bases not matched to a gene: 21. The CDR3 DNA follows: TGTGCCAGCAGCTCCATACTACGAGCCGGGACAGGGGGCGCCGTCCCTGAAGCTTTCTTT. This sequence encodes CASSSILRAGTGGAVPEAFF.

Many counts were recorded for this clonotype. CDR3 bases: TGTGCCAGCAGCTTGCAGCGGGCATCGAACACCGGGGAGCTGTTTTTT. Protein sequence: CASSLQRASNTGELFF. The rearrangement uses TRBV5-4 and TRBJ2-2; D perhaps matches TRBD2 (6 bases). V lost 1 base and J lost 0, with 10 bases in between. The CDR3 has 16 amino acids. Germline V gene lookup returns CDR1 SGHNT and CDR2 YYREEE (reference sequence).

CDR3 sequence: CAWSVRYRGPGYTF. The CDR3 DNA is TGTGCCTGGAGTGTACGCTACAGGGGACCCGGCTACACCTTC. The chain links TRBV30 to TRBJ1-2; 7 bases match TRBD1. Germline V gives CDR1 GTSNPN, CDR2 SVGIG (reference sequence). J gave up 8 bases and V 0 bases, and 9 bases lay outside the gene matches. This CDR3 comprises 14 residues. Supplemented by reference TRBV30 and TRBJ1-2, the full variable domain reads SQTIHQWPATLVQPVGSPLSLECTVEGTSNPNLYWYRQAAGRGLQLLFYSVGIGQISSEVPQNLSASRPQDRQFILSSKKLLLSDSGFYLCAWSVRYRGPGYTFGSGTRLTVV.

This clonotype was seen ten or more times. The chain is built from TRBV27 and TRBJ2-7; 8 bases are a match to TRBD2. The ends lost 4 bases at V and 4 bases at J; junction bases unmatched: 6. Germline V gene sequence: CDR1 MNHEY, CDR2 SMNVEV (reference sequence). This CDR3 region has 14 residues. CDR3 sequence (DNA): TGTGCCAGCAGTTCCGGGGGGGGTGGGTACGAGCAGTACTTC. It codes for CASSSGGGGYEQYF.

The CDR3 is CSARDRQNEQFF. The CDR3 coding sequence is TGCAGTGCTAGAGATAGACAGAATGAGCAGTTCTTC. J is TRBJ2-1 and V is TRBV20-1, with a possible D match to TRBD1 (5 bases). Germline values: CDR1 DFQATT, CDR2 SNEGSKA (reference sequence). Trimming pared 0 bases from V and 7 bases from J, leaving 7 bases between. The CDR3 is 12 residues long.